This T cell receptor beta chain appears in the sequencing data of a study of cytomegalovirus exposure and HLA in healthy donors. In the study overall: The roughly 120 validation repertoires used the same platform as the roughly 700 first-cohort repertoires (as reported by a later analysis).

Findings of the study overall: In a later analysis, first-cohort TCR clusters were found to tend to co-occur in the 90 to 150 validation repertoires. Reported performance of the classifier showed diagnosis of cytomegalovirus status with high specificity and sensitivity.

Measured with immunoSEQ multiplex PCR; TCRdb has only the in-frame clones, and not every one. The table has more than 110,000 clones, around 90% seen once. Remarks on this clone: Its antigen is not identified.

V was shortened by 5 bases and J by 10 bases, with 12 bases between the two germline ends. The CDR3 contains 11 residues. CDR1 MDHEN and CDR2 SYDVKM come from the germline V gene. This sequence was found in a woman aged 18-30 years in good health and CMV-seropositive. The specimen sequenced was PBMCs. The rearrangement joins TRBV28 to TRBJ2-7, with TRBD2 as a possible D gene (5 bases). CDR3 DNA sequence: TGTGCCAGCAGTGGTAGCGCCCCACAGTACTTC. It specifies CASSGSAPQYF.